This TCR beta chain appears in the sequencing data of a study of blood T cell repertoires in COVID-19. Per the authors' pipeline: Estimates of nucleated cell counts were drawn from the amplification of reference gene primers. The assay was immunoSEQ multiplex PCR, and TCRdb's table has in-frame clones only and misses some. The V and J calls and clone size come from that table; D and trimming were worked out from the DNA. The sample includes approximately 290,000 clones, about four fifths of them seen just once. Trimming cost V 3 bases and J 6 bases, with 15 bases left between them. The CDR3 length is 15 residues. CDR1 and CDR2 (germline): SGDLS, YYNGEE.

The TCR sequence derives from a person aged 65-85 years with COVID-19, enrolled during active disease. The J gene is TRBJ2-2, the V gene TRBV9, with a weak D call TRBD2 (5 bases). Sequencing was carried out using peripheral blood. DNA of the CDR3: TGTGCCAGCAGCGCCCTCGGCGGGTCCTCCGGGGAGCTGTTTTTT. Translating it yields CASSALGGSSGELFF. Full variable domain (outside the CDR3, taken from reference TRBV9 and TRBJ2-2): DSGVTQTPKHLITATGQRVTLRCSPRSGDLSVYWYQQSLDQGLQFLIQYYNGEERAKGNILERFSAQQFPDLHSELNLSSLELGDSALYFCASSALGGSSGELFFGEGSRLTVL.